This paragraph covers one T cell receptor beta chain sequence. Its antigen is unidentified. These data belong to a study of long-term antiretroviral therapy in people with HIV. Study findings and constraints: ART-treated samples gained diversity yet remained below transplant donor controls. HIV repertoires spanned tighter CDR3 length ranges than controls did.

No donor had fewer than one pre-ART PBMC sample or fewer than two post-ART PBMC samples. Trimming stripped 7 bases from V and 3 bases from J, with 12 bases between. This CDR3 has 12 residues. Germline CDR1 and CDR2: SQVTM and ANQGSEA. Run at survey level, the immunoSEQ assay was version v3.0. Target depth was roughly 35,000-55,000 T-cell genomes per sample. Using immunoSEQ multiplex PCR, the repertoire was profiled, and TCRdb retains in-frame clones only, with some absent. The table shows fewer than 30,000 clones, with approximately 86% occurring only once. The sequence came from a woman under 40 with HIV. The sample was unsorted PBMCs, taken 0.8 years after starting antiretroviral therapy. The chain links TRBV29-1 to TRBJ1-1, with a weak D call TRBD1 (6 bases). CDR3 loop: CSAYRVYTEAFF. DNA for the CDR3: TGCAGCGCGTACAGGGTGTACACTGAAGCTTTCTTT. The full variable domain, rest sourced from reference TRBV29-1 and TRBJ1-1, is SAVISQKPSRDICQRGTSLTIQCQVDSQVTMMFWYRQQPGQSLTLIATANQGSEATYESGFVIDKFPISRPNLTFSTLTVSNMSPEDSSIYLCSAYRVYTEAFFGQGTRLTVV.